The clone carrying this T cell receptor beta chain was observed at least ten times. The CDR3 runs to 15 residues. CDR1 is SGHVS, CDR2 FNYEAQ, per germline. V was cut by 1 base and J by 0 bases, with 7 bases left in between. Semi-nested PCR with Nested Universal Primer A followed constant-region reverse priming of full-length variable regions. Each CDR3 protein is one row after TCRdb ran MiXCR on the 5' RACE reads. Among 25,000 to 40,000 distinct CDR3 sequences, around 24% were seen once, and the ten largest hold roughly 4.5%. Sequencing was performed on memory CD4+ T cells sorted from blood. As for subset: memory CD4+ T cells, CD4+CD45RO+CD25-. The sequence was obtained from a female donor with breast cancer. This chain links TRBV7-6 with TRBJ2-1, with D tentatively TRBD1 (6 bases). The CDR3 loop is CASSLDRDSYNEQFF. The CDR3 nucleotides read TGTGCCAGCAGCTTAGACAGGGACTCCTACAATGAGCAGTTCTTC.